The clone carrying this TCR beta chain was observed at least ten times. Its antigen is currently unknown. Time point in this sample: sample taken at primary tumor resection. The donors, fewer than 90 patients with untreated early-stage non-small cell lung cancer, provided the samples. Germline CDR1 LGHDT, CDR2 YNNKEL (reference sequence). The CDR3 contains 15 residues. V lost 1 base and J lost 3, with 10 bases in between. The entry originates in a study of spatial heterogeneity in lung cancer. Study background: Across tumor regions, counts of TCR transcripts showed a strong correlation with a T cell module score derived from matched bulk RNA-seq. Study-wide findings and caveats: The study found that expanded intratumoral alpha and beta TCR counts tracked tumor mutation counts.

TCRdb redid the calling of the 5' RACE reads with MiXCR, one entry per CDR3 protein. Counted here are 20,000 to 25,000 distinct CDR3 sequences, about 6.8% occurring once; the ten biggest clones make up around a tenth. This receptor was identified in a male donor with early-stage non-small cell lung cancer. The input for sequencing was lung tumor tissue, taken at surgery. The chain employs TRBV3-1 and TRBJ2-1, with TRBD1 as a possible D gene (5 bases). The CDR3 is CASSQGQLNYNEQFF. The DNA for the CDR3 is TGTGCCAGCAGCCAAGGACAGCTAAACTACAATGAGCAGTTCTTC.